These 10 T cell receptor beta chains were sequenced from one sample in a study of control samples from healthy donors and cancer patients. Assay: immunoSEQ multiplex PCR; the TCRdb copy retains only in-frame clones and omits some. The repertoire holds around 100,000 clones, 87% seen once, with about 18% in the top ten. The sequenced sample was blood. These receptors originate from a woman aged 50 to 60 in good health.

The genes are TRBV7-8 and TRBJ1-5; the D gene is possibly TRBD1 (5 bases). This CDR3 region has 16 residues. Germline lookup yields CDR1 SGHVS and CDR2 FQNEAQ. V lost 5 bases and J 2 bases, leaving 16 bases between the germline ends. The CDR3 DNA reads TGTGCCAGCAGCCCCGCCTCGGGGACGGGCAATCAGCCCCAGCATTTT. It translates to CASSPASGTGNQPQHF.

V gene TRBV11-2 combines with J gene TRBJ2-5; 9 bases agree with TRBD1. Unmatched junction bases numbered 5, after V lost 5 bases and J lost 1 base. CDR1 is SGHAT, CDR2 FQNNGV, per germline. The CDR3 spans 15 residues. The CDR3 sequence is CASSGQGIGQETQYF. The CDR3 coding sequence is TGTGCCAGCAGCGGACAGGGGATCGGCCAAGAGACCCAGTACTTC.

This clone was seen only a few times. The chain employs TRBV5-6 and TRBJ1-5; no reliable D call. The V gene lost 2 bases and the J gene lost 0 bases, with 9 bases spanning the gap. The CDR3 totals 15 residues. CDR1 is SGHDT, CDR2 YYEEEE, per germline. The CDR3 DNA follows: TGTGCCAGCAGCTTTTTAGGTACTAGCAATCAGCCCCAGCATTTT. As protein: CASSFLGTSNQPQHF.

This clone came up once. The CDR3 loop is CASSQGQGSGPYGYTF. DNA of the CDR3: TGTGCCAGCTCCCAAGGACAGGGGTCGGGCCCCTATGGCTACACCTTC. The chain recombines TRBV18 with TRBJ1-2; 9 positions agree with TRBD1. This CDR3 spans 16 amino acids. Germline V gene data show CDR1 as KGHSH and CDR2 as LQKENI. The trim removed 6 bases at V and 4 bases at J, leaving 12 bases unmatched. The full variable domain, rest sourced from reference TRBV18 and TRBJ1-2, is NAGVMQNPRHLVRRRGQEARLRCSPMKGHSHVYWYRQLPEEGLKFMVYLQKENIIDESGMPKERFSAEFPKEGPSILRIQQVVRGDSAAYFCASSQGQGSGPYGYTFGSGTRLTVV.

The chain has TRBV4-2 and TRBJ2-3; 13 nucleotides match TRBD2. V was clipped by 1 base and J by 6 bases; unmatched bases: 4. Germline CDR1 reads LGHNA; CDR2 reads YNFKEQ. The length of the CDR3 is 16 residues. This CDR3 is CASSQGTSGGMDTQYF. The DNA of the CDR3 is TGTGCCAGCAGCCAAGGGACTAGCGGGGGAATGGATACGCAGTATTTT.

This clone was observed once. The chain uses TRBV29-1 and TRBJ2-1; a weak D match, TRBD2 (6 bases). The CDR3 has 14 residues. Deletions cut 0 bases from V and 3 bases from J, with 9 bases between. Germline V gene lookup returns CDR1 SQVTM and CDR2 ANQGSEA. The CDR3 loop reads CSVEDDSGYNEQFF. CDR3 nucleotide sequence: TGCAGCGTTGAAGATGATAGCGGCTACAATGAGCAGTTCTTC.

V and J are TRBV6-6 and TRBJ1-6; D possibly corresponds to TRBD1 (5 bases). Germline V gene data show CDR1 as MNHNY and CDR2 as SVGAGI (reference sequence). Trimming left V 0 bases short and J 10 bases short, with 10 bases between. This CDR3 contains 14 residues. The CDR3 here is CASSYSHGDSPLHF. Here the CDR3 DNA reads TGTGCCAGCAGTTACTCGCACGGGGACTCACCCCTCCACTTT.

This clone was detected a few times. The rearrangement joins TRBV4-3 to TRBJ1-2; D is unresolved. The V gene's germline CDR1 is LGHNA and CDR2 YSLEER. The CDR3 runs 16 residues. Deletions cut 0 bases from V and 4 bases from J, with 15 bases between. The CDR3 reads CASSQERGGRSYGYTF. CDR3 sequence (DNA): TGCGCCAGCAGCCAAGAAAGAGGAGGACGGTCCTATGGCTACACCTTC.

This clone was observed a single time. The chain couples TRBV5-3 to TRBJ2-6; 7 bases map to TRBD1. TRBV5-3 is placed among ORFs of uncertain function. This CDR3 contains 17 residues. Trimming removed 4 bases from V and 4 bases from J; junction bases left unmatched: 11. In DNA, the CDR3 is TGTGCCAGAAGCAGACCGGGACAGCAACACGGGGCCAACGTCCTGACTTTC. It encodes CARSRPGQQHGANVLTF.

This clone was seen ten or more times. CDR3 loop: CAWSTSSGNTIYF. The CDR3 coding sequence is TGTGCCTGGAGTACCAGCTCTGGAAACACCATATATTTT. The chain uses TRBV30 and TRBJ1-3; no clear D. Per germline, CDR1 GTSNPN and CDR2 SVGIG (reference sequence). V lost 2 bases, J lost 0 bases, and 5 bases lay in between. The CDR3 totals 13 residues.